This T cell receptor (beta chain) was retrieved from a study of blood T cells in healthy people across ages. This CDR3 is built from 16 residues. V was trimmed by 5 bases and J by 7 bases, leaving 23 bases between them. Primers used in a second PCR of roughly 6 to 11 cycles were a sample-barcoded 5' primer and a J-beta primer mix. A single record per CDR3 protein comes from TCRdb applying MiXCR to the 5' RACE reads. The sample lists 1.2 million to 1.5 million distinct CDR3 sequences, approximately 60% occurring once. Study-level points and caveats: Relative to aged donors, long-lived donors carried more naive CD4+ cells and displayed higher diversity. There was a strong correlation between TCR beta diversity and naive T cell percentage.

In the case of this clonotype: Antigen unknown.

The sample was blood. The sequence was collected from a man aged 18-30 years in good health. The chain is built from TRBV12-3 or TRBV12-4 and TRBJ1-2; D not certain. DNA of the CDR3: TGTGCCAGCAGTCTCTCTATCTTCCCGCGAGAGAGTGGCTACACCTTC. Its protein is CASSLSIFPRESGYTF.